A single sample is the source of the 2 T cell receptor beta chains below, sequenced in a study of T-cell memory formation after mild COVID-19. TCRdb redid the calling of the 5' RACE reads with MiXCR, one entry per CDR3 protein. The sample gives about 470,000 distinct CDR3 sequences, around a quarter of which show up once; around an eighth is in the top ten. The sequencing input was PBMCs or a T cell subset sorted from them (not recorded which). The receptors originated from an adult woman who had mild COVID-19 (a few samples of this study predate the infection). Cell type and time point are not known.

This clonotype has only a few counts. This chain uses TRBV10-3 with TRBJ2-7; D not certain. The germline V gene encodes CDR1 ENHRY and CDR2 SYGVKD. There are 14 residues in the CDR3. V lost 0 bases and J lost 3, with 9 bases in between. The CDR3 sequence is CAISESPDVYEQYF. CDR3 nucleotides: TGTGCCATCAGTGAGTCCCCGGACGTCTACGAGCAGTACTTC.

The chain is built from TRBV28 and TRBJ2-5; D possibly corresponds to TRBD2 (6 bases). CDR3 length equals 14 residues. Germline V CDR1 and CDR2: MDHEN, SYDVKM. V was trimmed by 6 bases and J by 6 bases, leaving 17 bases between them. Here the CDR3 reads CASRREDGRQTQYF. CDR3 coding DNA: TGTGCCAGCAGAAGGGAGGACGGGAGACAGACCCAGTACTTC.